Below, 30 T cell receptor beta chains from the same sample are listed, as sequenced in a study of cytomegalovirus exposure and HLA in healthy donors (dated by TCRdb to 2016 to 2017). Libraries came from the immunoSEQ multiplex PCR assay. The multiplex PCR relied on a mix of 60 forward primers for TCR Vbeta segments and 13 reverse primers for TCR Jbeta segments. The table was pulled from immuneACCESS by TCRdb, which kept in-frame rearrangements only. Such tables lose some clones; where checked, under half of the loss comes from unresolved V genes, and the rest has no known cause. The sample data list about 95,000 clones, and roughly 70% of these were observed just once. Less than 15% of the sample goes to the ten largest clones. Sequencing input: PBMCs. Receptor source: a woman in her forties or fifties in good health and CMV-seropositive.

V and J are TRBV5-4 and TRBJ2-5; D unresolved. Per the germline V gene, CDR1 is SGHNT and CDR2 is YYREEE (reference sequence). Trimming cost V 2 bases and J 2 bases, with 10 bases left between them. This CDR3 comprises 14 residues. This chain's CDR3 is CASSFSSSQETQYF. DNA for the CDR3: TGTGCCAGCAGCTTCTCCTCCAGTCAAGAGACCCAGTACTTC.

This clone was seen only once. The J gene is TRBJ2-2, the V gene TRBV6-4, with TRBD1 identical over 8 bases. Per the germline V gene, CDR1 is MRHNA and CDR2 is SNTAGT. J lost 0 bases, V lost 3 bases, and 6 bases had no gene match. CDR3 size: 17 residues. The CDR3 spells CASSESTDRANTGELFF. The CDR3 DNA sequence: TGTGCCAGCAGTGAGTCAACGGACAGGGCGAACACCGGGGAGCTGTTTTTT.

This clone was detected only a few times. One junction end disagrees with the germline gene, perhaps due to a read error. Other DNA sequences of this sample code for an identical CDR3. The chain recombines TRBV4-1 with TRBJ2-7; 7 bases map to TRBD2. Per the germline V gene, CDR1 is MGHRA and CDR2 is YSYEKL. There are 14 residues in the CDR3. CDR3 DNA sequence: TGTGCCAGCAGCCAGGAGCGGGACCACTACGAGCAGTACTTC. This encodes CASSQERDHYEQYF.

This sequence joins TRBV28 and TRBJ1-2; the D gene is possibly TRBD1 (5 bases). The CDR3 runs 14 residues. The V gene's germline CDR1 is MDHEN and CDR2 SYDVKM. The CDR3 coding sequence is TGTCCCTTCCAAAGACAGCTACAACTCTATGGCTACACCTTC. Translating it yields CPFQRQLQLYGYTF.

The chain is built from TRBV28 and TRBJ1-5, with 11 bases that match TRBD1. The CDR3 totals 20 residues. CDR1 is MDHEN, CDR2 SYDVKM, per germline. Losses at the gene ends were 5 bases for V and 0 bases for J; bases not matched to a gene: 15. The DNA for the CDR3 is TGTGCCAGCAGTCACCGGGACAGGGGGGTCCGATATGGTAGCAATCAGCCCCAGCATTTT. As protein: CASSHRDRGVRYGSNQPQHF.

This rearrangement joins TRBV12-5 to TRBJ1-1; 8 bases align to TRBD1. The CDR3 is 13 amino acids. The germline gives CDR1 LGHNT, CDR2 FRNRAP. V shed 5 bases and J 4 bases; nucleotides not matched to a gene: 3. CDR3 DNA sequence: TGTGCTAGTGGTAAGACAGGGGTCACTGAAGCTTTCTTT. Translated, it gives CASGKTGVTEAFF.

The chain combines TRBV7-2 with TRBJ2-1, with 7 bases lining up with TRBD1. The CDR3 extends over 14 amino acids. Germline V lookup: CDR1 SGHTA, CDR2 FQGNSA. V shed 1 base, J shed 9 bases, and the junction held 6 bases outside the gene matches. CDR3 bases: TGTGCCAGCAGCTTAGTGGACAGGTCCGGTGAGCAGTTCTTC. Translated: CASSLVDRSGEQFF.

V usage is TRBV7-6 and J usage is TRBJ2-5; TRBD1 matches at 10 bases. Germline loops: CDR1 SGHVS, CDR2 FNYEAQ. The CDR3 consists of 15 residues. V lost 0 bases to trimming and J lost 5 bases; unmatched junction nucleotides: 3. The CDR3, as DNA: TGTGCCAGCAGCTTAGCCGGACAGGGGGGGGAGACCCAGTACTTC. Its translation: CASSLAGQGGETQYF.

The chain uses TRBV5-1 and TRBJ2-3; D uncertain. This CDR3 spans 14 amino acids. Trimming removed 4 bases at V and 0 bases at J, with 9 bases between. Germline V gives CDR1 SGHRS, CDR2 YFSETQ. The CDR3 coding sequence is TGCGCCAGCAGCATGACATCAAGCACAGATACGCAGTATTTT. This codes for CASSMTSSTDTQYF.

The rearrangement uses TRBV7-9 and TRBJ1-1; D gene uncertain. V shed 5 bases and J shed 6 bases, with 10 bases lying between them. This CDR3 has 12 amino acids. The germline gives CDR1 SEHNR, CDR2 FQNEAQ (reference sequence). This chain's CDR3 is CASSPGTSEAFF. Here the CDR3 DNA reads TGTGCCAGCAGCCCAGGTACTTCTGAAGCTTTCTTT.

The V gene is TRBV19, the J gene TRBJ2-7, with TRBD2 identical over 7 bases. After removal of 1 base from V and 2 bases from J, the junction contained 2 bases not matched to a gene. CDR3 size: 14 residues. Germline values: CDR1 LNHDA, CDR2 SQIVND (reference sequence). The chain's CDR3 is CASSIAGGTYEQYF. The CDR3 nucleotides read TGTGCCAGTAGTATAGCGGGAGGCACCTACGAGCAGTACTTC.

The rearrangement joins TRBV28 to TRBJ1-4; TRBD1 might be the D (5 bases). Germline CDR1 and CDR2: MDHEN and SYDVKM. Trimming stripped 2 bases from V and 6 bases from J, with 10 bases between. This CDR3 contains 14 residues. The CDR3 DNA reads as TGTGCCAGCAGTTTAAGGGGCACGGATGAAAAACTGTTTTTT. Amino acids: CASSLRGTDEKLFF.

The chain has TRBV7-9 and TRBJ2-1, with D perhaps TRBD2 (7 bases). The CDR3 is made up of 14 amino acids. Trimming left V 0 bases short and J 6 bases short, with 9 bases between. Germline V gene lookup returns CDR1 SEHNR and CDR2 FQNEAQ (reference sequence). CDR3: CASSLAGGGNEQFF. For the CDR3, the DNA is TGTGCCAGCAGCTTAGCGGGAGGGGGCAATGAGCAGTTCTTC.

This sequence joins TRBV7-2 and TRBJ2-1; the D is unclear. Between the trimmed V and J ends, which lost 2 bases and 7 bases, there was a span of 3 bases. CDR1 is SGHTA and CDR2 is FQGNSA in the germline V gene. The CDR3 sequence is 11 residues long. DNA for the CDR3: TGTGCCAGCAGCTTACGTAATGAGCAGTTCTTC. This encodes CASSLRNEQFF.

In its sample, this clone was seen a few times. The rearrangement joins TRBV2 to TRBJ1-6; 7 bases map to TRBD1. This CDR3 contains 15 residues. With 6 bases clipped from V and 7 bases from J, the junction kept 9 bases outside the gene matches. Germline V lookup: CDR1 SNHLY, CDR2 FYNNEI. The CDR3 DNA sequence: TGTGCCAGCAGGGCCACCGGACAGGACAATTCACCCCTCCACTTT. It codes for CASRATGQDNSPLHF.

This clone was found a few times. CDR3 DNA sequence: TGTGCCAGCAGTCCTCGCCTAGGAGATACGCAGTATTTT. Translated: CASSPRLGDTQYF. The chain joins TRBV27 to TRBJ2-3; D unclear. The CDR3 runs 13 residues. Germline values: CDR1 MNHEY, CDR2 SMNVEV (reference sequence). The germline V and J ends were trimmed by 5 bases and 5 bases, with 11 bases remaining between them.

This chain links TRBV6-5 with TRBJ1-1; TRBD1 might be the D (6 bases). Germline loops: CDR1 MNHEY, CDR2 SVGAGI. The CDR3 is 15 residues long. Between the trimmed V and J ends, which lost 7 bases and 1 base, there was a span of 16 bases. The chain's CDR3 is CASIVIRGPNTEAFF. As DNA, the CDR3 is TGTGCCAGCATAGTGATCAGGGGTCCGAACACTGAAGCTTTCTTT.

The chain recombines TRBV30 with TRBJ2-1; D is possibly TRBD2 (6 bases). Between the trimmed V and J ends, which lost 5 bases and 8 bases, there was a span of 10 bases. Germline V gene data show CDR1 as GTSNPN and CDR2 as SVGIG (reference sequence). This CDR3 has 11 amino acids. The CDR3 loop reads CAWGGTYEQFF. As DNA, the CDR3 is TGTGCCTGGGGGGGGACCTATGAGCAGTTCTTC.

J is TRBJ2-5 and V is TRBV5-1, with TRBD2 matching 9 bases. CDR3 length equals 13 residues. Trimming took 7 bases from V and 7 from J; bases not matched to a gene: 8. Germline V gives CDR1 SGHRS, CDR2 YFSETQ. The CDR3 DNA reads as TGCGCCAGCGCGGGACTAGCAGACGCGACCCAGTACTTC. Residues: CASAGLADATQYF.

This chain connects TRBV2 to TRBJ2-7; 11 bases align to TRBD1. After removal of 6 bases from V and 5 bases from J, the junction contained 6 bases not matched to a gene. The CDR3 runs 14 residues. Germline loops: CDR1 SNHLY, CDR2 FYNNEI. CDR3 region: CASRPGQGVHEQYF. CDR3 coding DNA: TGTGCCAGCAGGCCGGGACAGGGGGTACACGAGCAGTACTTC. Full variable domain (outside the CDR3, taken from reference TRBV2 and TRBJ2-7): EPEVTQTPSHQVTQMGQEVILRCVPISNHLYFYWYRQILGQKVEFLVSFYNNEISEKSEIFDDQFSVERPDGSNFTLKIRSTKLEDSAMYFCASRPGQGVHEQYFGPGTRLTVT.

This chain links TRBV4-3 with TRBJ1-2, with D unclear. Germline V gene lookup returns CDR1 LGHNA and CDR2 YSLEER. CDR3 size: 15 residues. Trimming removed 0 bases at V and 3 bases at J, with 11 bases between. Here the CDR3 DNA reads TGCGCCAGCAGCCAAGACGGCGGCCAATACTATGGCTACACCTTC. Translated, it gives CASSQDGGQYYGYTF.

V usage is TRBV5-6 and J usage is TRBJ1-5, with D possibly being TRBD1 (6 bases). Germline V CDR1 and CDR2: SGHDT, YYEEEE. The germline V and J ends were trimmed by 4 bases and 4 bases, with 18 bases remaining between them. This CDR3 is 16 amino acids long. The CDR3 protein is CASSPGVDYGNQPQHF. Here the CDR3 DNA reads TGTGCCAGCAGCCCAGGGGTCGACTACGGGAATCAGCCCCAGCATTTT.

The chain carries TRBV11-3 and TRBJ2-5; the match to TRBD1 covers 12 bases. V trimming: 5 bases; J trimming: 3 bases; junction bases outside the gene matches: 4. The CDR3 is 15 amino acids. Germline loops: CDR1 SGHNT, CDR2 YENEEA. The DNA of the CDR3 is TGTGCCAGCAGCCGGGGACAGGGGGCAGAAGAGACCCAGTACTTC. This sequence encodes CASSRGQGAEETQYF.

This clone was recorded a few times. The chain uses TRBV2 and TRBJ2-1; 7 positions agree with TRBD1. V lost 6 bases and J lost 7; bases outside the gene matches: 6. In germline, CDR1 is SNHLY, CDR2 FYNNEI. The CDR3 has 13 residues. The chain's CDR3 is CASRAGGENEQFF. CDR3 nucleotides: TGTGCCAGCAGAGCAGGGGGTGAAAATGAGCAGTTCTTC.

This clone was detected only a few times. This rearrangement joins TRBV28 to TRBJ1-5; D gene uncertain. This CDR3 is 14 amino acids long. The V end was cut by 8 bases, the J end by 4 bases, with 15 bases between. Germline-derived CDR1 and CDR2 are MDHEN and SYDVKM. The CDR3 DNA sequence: TGTGCCAGCGGGGTGTTAAGAGGGAATCAGCCCCAGCATTTT. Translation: CASGVLRGNQPQHF. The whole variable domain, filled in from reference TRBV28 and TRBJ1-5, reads DVKVTQSSRYLVKRTGEKVFLECVQDMDHENMFWYRQDPGLGLRLIYFSYDVKMKEKGDIPEGYSVSREKKERFSLILESASTNQTSMYLCASGVLRGNQPQHFGDGTRLSIL.

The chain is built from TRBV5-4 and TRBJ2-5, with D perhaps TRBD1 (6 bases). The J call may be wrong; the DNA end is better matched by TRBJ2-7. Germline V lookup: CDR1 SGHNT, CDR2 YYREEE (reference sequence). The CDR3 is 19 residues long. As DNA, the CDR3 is TGTGCCAGCAGCTTGGGTCGCGGACAGCAGGGTCCTTACTCCTACGAGCAGTACTTC. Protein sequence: CASSLGRGQQGPYSYEQYF.

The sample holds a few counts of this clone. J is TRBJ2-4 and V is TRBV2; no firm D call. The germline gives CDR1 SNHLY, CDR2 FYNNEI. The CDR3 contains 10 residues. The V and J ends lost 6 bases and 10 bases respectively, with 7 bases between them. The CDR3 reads CASRVTIQYF. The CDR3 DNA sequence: TGTGCCAGCAGGGTTACTATTCAGTACTTC.

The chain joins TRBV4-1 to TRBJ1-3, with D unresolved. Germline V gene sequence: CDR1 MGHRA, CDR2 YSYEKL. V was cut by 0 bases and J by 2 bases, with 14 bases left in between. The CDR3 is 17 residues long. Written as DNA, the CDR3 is TGCGCCAGCAGCCAAGATCTCAGGATCTCGCCTGGAAACACCATATATTTT. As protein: CASSQDLRISPGNTIYF.

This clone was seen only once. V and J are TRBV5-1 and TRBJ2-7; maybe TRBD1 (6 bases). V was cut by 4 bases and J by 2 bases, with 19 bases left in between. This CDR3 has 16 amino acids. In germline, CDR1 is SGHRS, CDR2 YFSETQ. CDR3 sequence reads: CASSESKDSVTYEQYF. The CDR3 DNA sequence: TGCGCCAGCAGCGAAAGCAAGGACAGCGTGACCTACGAGCAGTACTTC.

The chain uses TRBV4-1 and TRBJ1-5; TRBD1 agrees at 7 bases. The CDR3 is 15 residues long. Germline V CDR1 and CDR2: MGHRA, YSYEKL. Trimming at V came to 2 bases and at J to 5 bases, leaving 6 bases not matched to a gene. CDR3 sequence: CASSQRQGVDQPQHF. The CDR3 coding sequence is TGCGCCAGCAGCCAAAGACAGGGTGTCGATCAGCCCCAGCATTTT.